The 23 T cell receptor beta chains below all came from one sample that was sequenced in a study of early T cells in non-severe SARS-CoV-2 infection. TCRdb analysed the 5' RACE reads with MiXCR anew, one entry per CDR3 protein. The sample yields about 49,000 distinct CDR3 sequences, about 6.3% seen once. Sequences were derived from whole blood, sampled at baseline. These receptors were taken from an adult who was a healthcare worker with PCR-confirmed SARS-CoV-2 infection or an uninfected control (not recorded which).

This clonotype was seen at least ten times. V is TRBV6-1 and J is TRBJ2-4; 9 nucleotides match TRBD2. Germline-derived CDR1 and CDR2 are MNHNS and SASEGT. This CDR3 comprises 15 residues. J gave up 5 bases and V 7 bases, and 9 bases lay outside the gene matches. The CDR3 DNA reads TGTGCCAGCATTCCACCGGGACTAGCAGAAAACATTCAGTACTTC. This codes for CASIPPGLAENIQYF.

At least ten counts were recorded for this clonotype. The V and J genes are TRBV20-1 and TRBJ2-2; D is uncertain. Germline loops: CDR1 DFQATT, CDR2 SNEGSKA (reference sequence). Trimming pared 4 bases from V and 0 bases from J, leaving 9 bases between. This CDR3 comprises 14 residues. The CDR3 sequence is CSAKGPANTGELFF. CDR3 nucleotide sequence: TGCAGTGCTAAGGGCCCCGCGAACACCGGGGAGCTGTTTTTT.

This clonotype was seen ten or more times. This chain connects TRBV7-9 to TRBJ2-2; maybe TRBD2 (6 bases). The V gene lost 1 base and the J gene lost 5 bases, with 11 bases spanning the gap. Germline CDR1 and CDR2: SEHNR and FQNEAQ (reference sequence). The CDR3 contains 15 residues. DNA of the CDR3: TGTGCCAGCAGCTTAGTGGCGGGGCCGACCGGGGAGCTGTTTTTT. Translation gives CASSLVAGPTGELFF.

This clonotype was detected ten times or more. The chain carries TRBV6-1 and TRBJ1-1; D is unclear. The V gene lost 8 bases and the J gene lost 3 bases, with 16 bases spanning the gap. The germline CDR1 and CDR2 sequences are MNHNS and SASEGT. The CDR3 sequence is 14 residues long. The CDR3 coding sequence is TGTGCCAGCTCAAGACGAGGGTGGGACACTGAAGCTTTCTTT. Its protein is CASSRRGWDTEAFF.

V is TRBV7-8 and J is TRBJ2-7; D gene uncertain. CDR3 length: 13 amino acids. The germline V and J ends were trimmed by 3 bases and 2 bases, with 8 bases remaining between them. In germline, CDR1 is SGHVS, CDR2 FQNEAQ. The CDR3 spells CASSFTATYEQYF. CDR3 sequence (DNA): TGTGCCAGCAGCTTTACAGCGACCTACGAGCAGTACTTC.

V usage is TRBV20-1 and J usage is TRBJ2-1, with D hard to call. V shed 4 bases and J shed 0 bases, with 7 bases lying between them. This CDR3 spans 13 amino acids. CDR1 is DFQATT and CDR2 is SNEGSKA in the germline V gene (reference sequence). CDR3 in amino acids: CSAITDSYNEQFF. The CDR3 DNA follows: TGCAGTGCTATCACAGACTCCTACAATGAGCAGTTCTTC.

The chain links TRBV13 to TRBJ2-7; D remains ambiguous. Germline V gene sequence: CDR1 PRHDT, CDR2 FYEKMQ (reference sequence). The ends were cut back, 3 bases at V and 3 bases at J, with 15 bases in the middle. The CDR3 spans 15 residues. CDR3 DNA: TGTGCCAGCAGCTTCGGTGGCAGCAGGAGCTACGAGCAGTACTTC. This sequence encodes CASSFGGSRSYEQYF.

In this sample, this clonotype turned up many times. The chain employs TRBV7-9 and TRBJ2-1; no clear D gene. CDR3 length: 16 residues. Between the trimmed V and J ends, which lost 0 bases and 0 bases, there was a span of 9 bases. Germline CDR1 is SEHNR and CDR2 is FQNEAQ (reference sequence). CDR3 sequence reads: CASSLADQASYNEQFF. The DNA of the CDR3 is TGTGCCAGCAGCTTAGCGGACCAAGCCTCCTACAATGAGCAGTTCTTC.

This clonotype was seen many times. This chain links TRBV7-9 with TRBJ2-1, with D maybe TRBD2 (6 bases). Germline assignment: CDR1 SEHNR and CDR2 FQNEAQ (reference sequence). Trimming stripped 3 bases from V and 0 bases from J, with 9 bases between. This CDR3 has 15 residues. CDR3 in amino acids: CASSFLGSSYNEQFF. In DNA form, the CDR3 reads TGTGCCAGCAGCTTTCTCGGGAGCTCCTACAATGAGCAGTTCTTC.

This clonotype was recorded a few times. The J gene is TRBJ1-3, the V gene TRBV4-3, with D possibly being TRBD1 (6 bases). The CDR3 length is 13 residues. Germline values: CDR1 LGHNA, CDR2 YSLEER. The ends were cut back, 3 bases at V and 4 bases at J, with 7 bases in the middle. The CDR3 here is CASSQTGGNTIYF. The CDR3 DNA follows: TGCGCCAGCAGCCAGACAGGAGGAAACACCATATATTTT.

This clonotype was seen at least ten times. The rearrangement links TRBV29-1 to TRBJ2-5; no clear D gene. CDR3 size: 13 residues. V was trimmed by 5 bases and J by 7 bases, leaving 17 bases between them. From germline, CDR1 is SQVTM and CDR2 ANQGSEA. The CDR3 coding sequence is TGCAGCGTTCGGTCGGAACCCCCTGGGACCCAGTACTTC. Translation gives CSVRSEPPGTQYF.

This clonotype was counted once. A clone one base away is much larger, so this may be a read error. The chain employs TRBV5-5 and TRBJ1-1, with D maybe TRBD1 (5 bases). The CDR3 covers 15 residues. V dropped 6 bases and J dropped 13 bases, with 28 bases sitting between them. Germline CDR1 SGHKS, CDR2 YYEKEE (reference sequence). The CDR3 region is CASTQECGKGLKLFF. In DNA form, the CDR3 reads TGTGCCAGCACCCAAGAATGTGGGAAGGGACTGAAGCTTTTCTTT.

V and J are TRBV4-3 and TRBJ2-3, with a tentative D call TRBD2 (5 bases). Germline CDR1 reads LGHNA; CDR2 reads YSLEER. The CDR3 runs 18 residues. Trimming left V 4 bases short and J 4 bases short, with 24 bases between. The CDR3 loop reads CASSLTQSSSERPDTQYF. The CDR3 nucleotides are TGCGCCAGCAGCCTCACGCAATCTAGCTCCGAGCGCCCAGATACGCAGTATTTT.

The genes are TRBV9 and TRBJ2-7; D is unresolved. Trimming pared 3 bases from V and 4 bases from J, leaving 5 bases between. Germline V gene sequence: CDR1 SGDLS, CDR2 YYNGEE. The CDR3 has 11 amino acids. CDR3 loop: CASSEGYEQYF. Written as DNA, the CDR3 is TGTGCCAGCAGCGAGGGTTACGAGCAGTACTTC.

The chain is built from TRBV12-3 or TRBV12-4 and TRBJ2-3; D gene unclear. V was pared by 6 bases and J by 2 bases, with 6 bases between. CDR3 size: 12 residues. CDR3 in DNA: TGTGCCAGCAGATCCGACACAGATACGCAGTATTTT. This sequence encodes CASRSDTDTQYF.

This clonotype was seen ten or more times. The rearrangement uses TRBV11-2 and TRBJ2-2; 12 nucleotides agree with TRBD2. The junction had 3 bases not matched to a gene; V was cut back by 5 bases and J by 2 bases. CDR3 length equals 16 residues. Germline assignment: CDR1 SGHAT and CDR2 FQNNGV. CDR3 nucleotides: TGTGCCAGCAGCCGGACTAGCGGGGTAAACACCGGGGAGCTGTTTTTT. Encoded protein: CASSRTSGVNTGELFF. Combining the CDR3 with reference TRBV11-2 and TRBJ2-2 gives the whole variable domain EAGVAQSPRYKIIEKRQSVAFWCNPISGHATLYWYQQILGQGPKLLIQFQNNGVVDDSQLPKDRFSAERLKGVDSTLKIQPAKLEDSAVYLCASSRTSGVNTGELFFGEGSRLTVL.

This clonotype has a count of ten or more. This rearrangement joins TRBV6-5 to TRBJ1-1; D might be TRBD1 (6 bases). Germline V CDR1 and CDR2: MNHEY, SVGAGI. The CDR3 has 17 amino acids. Trimming pared 0 bases from V and 0 bases from J, leaving 14 bases between. CDR3 protein: CASSYSPHRAMNTEAFF. CDR3 sequence (DNA): TGTGCCAGCAGTTACTCGCCCCACAGGGCTATGAACACTGAAGCTTTCTTT.

This clonotype was seen many times. The CDR3 nucleotides read TGTGCCAGCACCCCTGGAGGTTCCACTGAAGCTTTCTTT. Amino acids: CASTPGGSTEAFF. The rearrangement uses TRBV12-3 or TRBV12-4 and TRBJ1-1; unclear D gene. CDR3 length: 13 residues. Trimming cost V 7 bases and J 4 bases, with 13 bases left between them.

The gene calls are TRBV5-5 and TRBJ2-1; 8 bases are shared with TRBD1. Germline V CDR1 and CDR2: SGHKS, YYEKEE (reference sequence). CDR3 length: 18 amino acids. After removal of 0 bases from V and 1 base from J, the junction contained 9 bases not matched to a gene. The CDR3 spells CASSLAGPGGFSYNEQFF. In nucleotides, the CDR3 is TGTGCCAGCAGCTTGGCTGGGCCAGGGGGCTTTTCCTACAATGAGCAGTTCTTC.

This chain joins TRBV6-2 or TRBV6-3 and TRBJ2-5, with D hard to call. V lost 2 bases and J 4 bases, leaving 11 bases between the germline ends. The CDR3 length is 14 residues. Germline V lookup: CDR1 MNHEY, CDR2 SVGEGT. The CDR3 spells CASSYVAFRETQYF. The CDR3, as DNA: TGTGCCAGCAGTTACGTCGCCTTCCGAGAGACCCAGTACTTC.

This clonotype has ten or more counts. The chain employs TRBV12-3 or TRBV12-4 and TRBJ2-7, with a possible D match to TRBD1 (5 bases). Trimming stripped 5 bases from V and 1 base from J, with 15 bases between. This CDR3 is 15 amino acids long. The CDR3 region is CASSNGPGLSYEQYF. In DNA form, the CDR3 reads TGTGCCAGCAGTAACGGTCCAGGGTTATCCTACGAGCAGTACTTC.

The J gene is TRBJ1-4, the V gene TRBV20-1, with 9 positions matching TRBD1. V shed 6 bases and J 8 bases; nucleotides not matched to a gene: 4. The CDR3 sequence is 12 residues long. CDR1 DFQATT and CDR2 SNEGSKA come from the germline V gene (reference sequence). CDR3 region: CSARDRVEKLFF. The CDR3 nucleotides are TGCAGTGCCCGGGACAGGGTAGAAAAACTGTTTTTT.

In its sample, this clonotype was seen a few times. This chain links TRBV12-3 or TRBV12-4 with TRBJ1-5; a possible D gene is TRBD1 (6 bases). The CDR3 is made up of 15 amino acids. Trimming removed 6 bases from V and 0 bases from J, with 12 bases in between. CDR3 coding DNA: TGTGCCAGCAGCAGGGGACTAAATAGCAATCAGCCCCAGCATTTT. It specifies CASSRGLNSNQPQHF.